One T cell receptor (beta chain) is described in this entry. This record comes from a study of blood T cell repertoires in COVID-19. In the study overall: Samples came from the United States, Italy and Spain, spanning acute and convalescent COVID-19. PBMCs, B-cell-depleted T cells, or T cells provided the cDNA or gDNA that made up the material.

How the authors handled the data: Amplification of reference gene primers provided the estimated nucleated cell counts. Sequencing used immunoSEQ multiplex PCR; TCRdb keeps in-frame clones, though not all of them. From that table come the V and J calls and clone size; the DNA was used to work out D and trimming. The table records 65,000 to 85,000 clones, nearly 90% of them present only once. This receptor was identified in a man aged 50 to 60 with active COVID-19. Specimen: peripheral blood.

In nucleotides, the CDR3 is TGTGCCAGCAGCTTAGAAGACAATTCCTATGGCTACACCTTC. Amino acid sequence: CASSLEDNSYGYTF. This chain connects TRBV11-2 to TRBJ1-2, with D uncertain. The CDR3 sequence is 14 residues long. V lost 0 bases and J lost 4, with 9 bases in between. Germline-derived CDR1 and CDR2 are SGHAT and FQNNGV.